This TCR beta chain came from a study of blood T cell repertoires in COVID-19 (dated by TCRdb to about 2020). For the study in its entirety: The collaborator samples originated in the United States, Italy and Spain and spanned the acute and convalescent phases of COVID-19. The material from the prospective study consisted of cDNA or gDNA derived from T cells, B-cell-depleted T cells, or PBMCs. Subjects who had been exposed to COVID-19, were actively infected with it, or had recovered from it provided the deeply sampled blood TCRbeta repertoires that made up the dataset. The repertoires were released in a freely available public database meant as a resource for research on the immune response to SARS-CoV-2. The samples were drawn from the first 160 participants of the ongoing ImmuneRACE study and from 1,254 subjects provided by 6 global collaborators. Nearly every sample came with metadata listing a de-identified subject ID, COVID-19 status, age in years and sex. Where available, HLA class I and class II types were obtained from metadata supplied by the sample provider rather than from assay-based typing. The paper as a whole reports these results and caveats: The amount of clinical and demographic metadata varied by source and participant and was provided uncurated.

From its cysteine to its phenylalanine, the CDR3 spans 15 amino acids. The retained sequence is limited to the CDR3, 45 bases, with the frame set at the first base. CDR1 and CDR2 are drawn from the germline V gene: ENHRY, SYGVKD. V loses 0 bases of germline sequence and J loses 2 bases, and the interval between the two ends is 11 bases. On this clone: The target of this receptor is not known. Base qualities are not recorded, but no much larger clone differs from it by a single base.

The immunoSEQ Assay, a bias-controlled multiplex PCR, was used to amplify TCRbeta CDR3 regions from genomic DNA. Processing in the source paper ran as follows. The number of nucleated cells in each sample was estimated by amplification of reference gene primers within the assay. To quantify the absolute abundance of each unique TCRbeta CDR3 rearrangement, sequence reads were collapsed and filtered. For each sample, productive Simpson clonality was calculated as the square root of Simpson's diversity index across productive rearrangements. In its TCRdb copy, this immuneACCESS table keeps in-frame sequences only and misses some clones. Where compared with another copy, unresolved V genes explain less than half of these, and the others have no known cause. V and J calls and clone size are as listed in that table; D and trimming were resolved from the DNA. Recorded for this sample are hundreds of thousands of clones; 87% of them occurred a single time. Approximately 3.1% of the sample comes from the top ten.

Participants in the prospective study were aged roughly 18 to 100 years, lived in 24 United States geographic areas, and enrolled through a virtual design. Cohort assignment in the prospective study relied on participant-reported clinical history from a screening survey and a study questionnaire. ImmuneRACE Cohort 3 recovered participants were defined by two consecutive negative NP/OP PCR tests, healthcare professional clearance, or symptom resolution. Mobile phlebotomists in the prospective study collected whole blood, serum and a nasopharyngeal or oropharyngeal swab from every participant. Over a roughly 2-month period, participants in the prospective study had the option of providing additional blood draws and questionnaires. Prospective study blood samples were shipped either frozen or at room temperature before DNA extraction.

This clonotype was sampled from a woman aged 25 to 39 who had recovered from COVID-19. The specimen was PBMCs or T cells enriched from blood (not recorded which). The chain employs TRBV10-3 and TRBJ2-7; 5 matching bases give a weak D call of TRBD1. The sequence in DNA is TGTGCCATCAGTGAGTCGGCAAACAGGCCCTACGAGCAGTACTTC. This sequence encodes CAISESANRPYEQYF.